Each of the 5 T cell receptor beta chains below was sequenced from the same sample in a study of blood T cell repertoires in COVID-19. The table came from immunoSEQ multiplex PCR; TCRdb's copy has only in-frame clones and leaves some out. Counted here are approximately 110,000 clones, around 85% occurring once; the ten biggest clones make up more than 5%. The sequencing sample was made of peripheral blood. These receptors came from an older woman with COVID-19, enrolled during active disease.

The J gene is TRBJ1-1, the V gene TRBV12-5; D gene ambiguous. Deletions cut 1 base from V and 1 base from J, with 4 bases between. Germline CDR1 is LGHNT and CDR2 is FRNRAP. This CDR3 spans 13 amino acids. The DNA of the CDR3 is TGTGCTAGTGGTTTGGACTGGAACACTGAAGCTTTCTTT. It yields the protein CASGLDWNTEAFF.

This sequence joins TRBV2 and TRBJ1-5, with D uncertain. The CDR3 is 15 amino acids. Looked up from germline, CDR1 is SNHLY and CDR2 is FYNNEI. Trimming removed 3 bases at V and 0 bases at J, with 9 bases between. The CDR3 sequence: CASSDEVFSNQPQHF. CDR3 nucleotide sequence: TGTGCCAGCAGTGATGAGGTTTTTAGCAATCAGCCCCAGCATTTT.

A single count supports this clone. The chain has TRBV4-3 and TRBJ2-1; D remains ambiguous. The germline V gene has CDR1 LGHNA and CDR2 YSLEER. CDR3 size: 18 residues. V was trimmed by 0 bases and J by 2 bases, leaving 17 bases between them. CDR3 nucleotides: TGCGCCAGCAGCCAAGACCCCCCGACGCAGACTCCCTACAATGAGCAGTTCTTC. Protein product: CASSQDPPTQTPYNEQFF.

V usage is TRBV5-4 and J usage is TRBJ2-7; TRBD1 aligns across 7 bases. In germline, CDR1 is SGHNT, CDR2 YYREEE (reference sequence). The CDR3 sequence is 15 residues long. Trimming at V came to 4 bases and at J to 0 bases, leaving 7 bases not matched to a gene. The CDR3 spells CASSRDSRSSYEQYF. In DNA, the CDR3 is TGTGCCAGCAGCAGGGACAGTCGTAGCTCCTACGAGCAGTACTTC. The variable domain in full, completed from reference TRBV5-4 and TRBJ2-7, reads ETGVTQSPTHLIKTRGQQVTLRCSSQSGHNTVSWYQQALGQGPQFIFQYYREEENGRGNFPPRFSGLQFPNYSSELNVNALELDDSALYLCASSRDSRSSYEQYFGPGTRLTVT.

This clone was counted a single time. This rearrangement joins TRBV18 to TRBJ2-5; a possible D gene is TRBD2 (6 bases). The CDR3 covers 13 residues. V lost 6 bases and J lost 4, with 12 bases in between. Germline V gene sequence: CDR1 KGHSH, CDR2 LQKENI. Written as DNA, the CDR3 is TGTGCCAGCTCCCTATCCGGGGGAGAGACCCAGTACTTC. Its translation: CASSLSGGETQYF. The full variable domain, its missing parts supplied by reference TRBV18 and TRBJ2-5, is NAGVMQNPRHLVRRRGQEARLRCSPMKGHSHVYWYRQLPEEGLKFMVYLQKENIIDESGMPKERFSAEFPKEGPSILRIQQVVRGDSAAYFCASSLSGGETQYFGPGTRLLVL.